This T cell receptor (beta chain) was identified in a study of T cells in tuberculosis (dated by TCRdb to 2017 to 2018). The study in broad terms: To characterize T cells specific for the mycobacterial lipid antigen glucose monomycolate (GMM), the study used CD1B tetramers together with high-throughput TCR immunosequencing. In a South African clinical cohort, IGRA-negative adolescents, IGRA-positive adolescents with latent tuberculosis and adults with active tuberculosis were compared, with 9 to 10 people in each group. General conclusions and limits of the study: A classifier using the diverse GMM-specific repertoire reached roughly 89% accuracy (AUROC approximately 0.91), compared with approximately 70% accuracy using GEM motif frequencies. Clinical samples were selected based on the availability of cryopreserved specimens, with adults included as active tuberculosis cases and adolescents included as controls. Active tuberculosis TCR-alpha repertoires showed smaller mean NN-distances to GMM-specific TCRs than IGRA-negative controls, suggesting clonal expansion of these TCRs. The smaller NN-distances were partly driven by shorter CDR3-alpha lengths in active tuberculosis patients, and the difference for TCR-beta did not reach statistical significance.

At study entry, a tuberculin skin test and the QuantiFERON-TB GOLD In-Tube IGRA were used to screen adolescents for latent tuberculosis infection. Immunosequencing was performed on unsorted cryopreserved PBMC, with 100,000 or so T cells per clinical donor covered on average. Eleven high schools in the Worcester region of the Western Cape, South Africa, served as enrollment sites for adolescents aged 12 to 18 years. Ten M. tuberculosis-infected adolescents and around ten uninfected adolescents were selected, with the two groups matched for age and sex. For the adolescents, PBMC were isolated by density centrifugation from freshly drawn heparinized blood and then cryopreserved. Spanning cysteine to phenylalanine, the CDR3 consists of 17 amino acids. Only the CDR3 portion is preserved as DNA: 51 bases, with reading frame beginning at the first base. The germline V gene specifies MGHDK as CDR1 and SYGVNS as CDR2. Trimming leaves V shorter by 7 bases and J shorter by 1 base, with the junction holding 12 bases beyond the gene matches.

TCR libraries were generated with the immunoSEQ multiplex PCR assay, using TCR-beta and/or TCR-alpha/delta assays for each sample. The Illumina high-throughput platform was used to sequence the amplified TCR libraries. As for how the authors treated the data: Clustering and dimensionality reduction relied on pairwise TCRdist distances among GMM-specific receptors from T cells that were either sorted ex vivo or expanded in vitro. The score assigned to each clinical repertoire was mean NN-distance, meaning the average TCRdist to the nearest 10% of tetramer-positive reference sequences. GEM TCR motif frequency was calculated as the fraction of unique TCRs that matched known GEM sequences by V/J usage and CDR3 length. Active tuberculosis was classified by linear discriminant analysis with leave-one-out cross-validation, implemented in scikit-learn. TCRdb took this table from immuneACCESS and kept in-frame rearrangements with V and J called. Such tables lack part of the clones; where checked against another copy, unresolved V genes explain under half of the gap, and the rest is unexplained. The D gene and trimming were derived from the DNA, and the V and J assignments and clone size from that table. This sample has 25,000 or so clones in its table, and 85% to 90% of those were observed once. The ten largest make up under 8% of the sample.

Points on this clone: Its antigen specificity is not known. No base qualities exist here, and no much larger clone lies one base off it.

This sequence was found in a donor between 10 and 35 years old with latent tuberculosis or without tuberculosis infection. Sequenced: PBMCs. The sequence joins TRBV25-1 to TRBJ2-1; the junction holds 8 bases that match TRBD1. The DNA reads as follows: TGTGCCAGCAAGGCTCAGGGGGCGGCGGAATCCTACAATGAGCAGTTCTTC. Translated, it reads CASKAQGAAESYNEQFF.